Shown below are 5 T cell receptor beta chains from a single sample sequenced in a study of control samples from healthy donors and cancer patients. Profiled with immunoSEQ multiplex PCR; TCRdb holds only in-frame clones, not every one. Among fewer than 25,000 clones listed, 65% to 90% were seen once. Sequencing was done on a sample of PBMCs. These receptors were obtained from a man in his sixties with head and neck cancer.

V usage is TRBV6-2 or TRBV6-3 and J usage is TRBJ2-7; 10 bases match TRBD1. Germline V CDR1 and CDR2: MNHEY, SVGEGT. The CDR3 covers 16 residues. Unmatched junction bases numbered 8, after V lost 0 bases and J lost 6 bases. The DNA of the CDR3 is TGTGCCAGCAGTTACTCCTCGACAGGGGGCTTAGTCGAGCAGTACTTC. It yields the protein CASSYSSTGGLVEQYF.

The chain combines TRBV12-3 or TRBV12-4 with TRBJ2-5; D unclear. Between the trimmed V and J ends, which lost 4 bases and 2 bases, there was a span of 5 bases. This CDR3 is built from 12 residues. The CDR3 here is CASSYGQETQYF. The CDR3, as DNA: TGTGCCAGCAGTTATGGGCAAGAGACCCAGTACTTC.

The gene calls are TRBV6-5 and TRBJ1-2; maybe TRBD1 (5 bases). V dropped 9 bases and J dropped 12 bases, with 17 bases sitting between them. The germline CDR1 and CDR2 sequences are MNHEY and SVGAGI. The CDR3 runs 11 residues. Here the CDR3 reads CASSDHTGDTF. The CDR3 nucleotides are TGTGCCAGTTCAGACCATACAGGTGACACCTTC.

The sample holds one count of this clone. The V and J genes are TRBV29-1 and TRBJ2-5; no definite D call. Germline V gene lookup returns CDR1 SQVTM and CDR2 ANQGSEA. Between the trimmed V and J ends, which lost 5 bases and 0 bases, there was a span of 7 bases. The CDR3 length is 12 residues. The CDR3 bases are TGCAGCGTTATGCCTTACCAAGAGACCCAGTACTTC. Translation: CSVMPYQETQYF.

The chain is built from TRBV11-3 and TRBJ2-1; TRBD1 agrees at 8 bases. The CDR3 is 18 residues long. In germline, CDR1 is SGHNT, CDR2 YENEEA. V was pared by 5 bases and J by 1 base, with 13 bases of the junction left unmatched. For the CDR3, the DNA is TGTGCCAGCAGCCCAGGACAGGGCTTTTTGAAGTCCTACAATGAGCAGTTCTTC. Its translation: CASSPGQGFLKSYNEQFF.